The clone carrying this T cell receptor (beta chain) was seen ten or more times. Its target is unknown. These data originate in a study of blood T cells in healthy people across ages. Russia was home to the donors, healthy Caucasian individuals aged roughly 6 to 90. Peripheral blood was drawn, ten milliliters per donor. Every sample gave at least 5.5 micrograms of total RNA when it was extracted. Germline CDR1 is SQVTM and CDR2 is ANQGSEA. Trimming took off 7 bases at V and 5 bases at J, with 16 bases between the two ends. This CDR3 has 13 residues. Overall study results and limits: Per million T cells, the diversity of TCR beta decreased roughly linearly as age advanced.

Then a second PCR, running roughly 7 to 11 cycles, was carried out with a sample-barcoded 5' primer and a J-beta primer mix. TCRdb re-called the 5' RACE reads with MiXCR, one entry per CDR3 protein. Of over a million distinct CDR3 sequences listed, 35% to 45% are singletons. The rearrangement uses TRBV29-1 and TRBJ2-3, with D maybe TRBD1 (6 bases). This clonotype was obtained from a young woman in good health. Sequencing was performed on blood. The CDR3 bases are TGCAGCGCAGGCTGGGGGCGAGGAGATACGCAGTATTTT. Residues: CSAGWGRGDTQYF.